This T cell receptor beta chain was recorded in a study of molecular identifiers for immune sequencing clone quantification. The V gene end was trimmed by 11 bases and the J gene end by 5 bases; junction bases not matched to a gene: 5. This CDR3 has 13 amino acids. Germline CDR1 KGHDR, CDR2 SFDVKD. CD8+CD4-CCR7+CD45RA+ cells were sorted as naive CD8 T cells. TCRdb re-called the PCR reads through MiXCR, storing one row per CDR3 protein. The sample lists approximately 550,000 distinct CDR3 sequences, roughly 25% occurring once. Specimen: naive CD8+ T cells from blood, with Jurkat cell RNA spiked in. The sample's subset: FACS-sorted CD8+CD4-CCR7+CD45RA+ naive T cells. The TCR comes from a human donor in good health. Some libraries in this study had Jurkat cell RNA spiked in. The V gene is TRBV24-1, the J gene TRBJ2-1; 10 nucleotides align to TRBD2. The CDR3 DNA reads TGTGCCAGCACTAGCGGGACCGACAATGAGCAGTTCTTC. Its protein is CASTSGTDNEQFF.